The 20 T cell receptor beta chains below come from one sample, sequenced in a study of cytomegalovirus exposure and HLA in healthy donors (dated by TCRdb to 2016 to 2017). Library preparation was by the immunoSEQ multiplex PCR assay. A mixture of 60 forward primers for TCR Vbeta segments and 13 reverse primers for TCR Jbeta segments was used in the multiplex PCR. TCRdb limited this immuneACCESS table to in-frame rearrangements with V and J called. A share of clones is missing; checked studies link under half to unresolved V genes, and the rest is unexplained. The table for this sample lists 82,000 or so clones; around 9.1% of them were counted only once. The ten top clones hold approximately 25% of the sample. Sequenced: PBMCs. These receptors were taken from a man in his 60s in good health and CMV-seropositive.

The chain is built from TRBV5-1 and TRBJ2-7, with 13 bases identical to TRBD2. Trimming at V came to 5 bases and at J to 3 bases, leaving 2 bases not matched to a gene. In germline, CDR1 is SGHRS, CDR2 YFSETQ. The CDR3 has 14 amino acids. CDR3 in DNA: TGCGCCAGCAGAGGGACTAGCGGGGACTACGAGCAGTACTTC. This translates into CASRGTSGDYEQYF.

The V call is TRBV18, the J call TRBJ2-7, with 7 positions matching TRBD1. The junction had 5 bases not matched to a gene; V was cut back by 3 bases and J by 6 bases. Germline CDR1 and CDR2: KGHSH and LQKENI. The CDR3 is made up of 13 amino acids. CDR3 coding DNA: TGTGCCAGCTCACCCGGACAGGTTGGCGAGCAGTACGTC. This codes for CASSPGQVGEQYV.

This chain links TRBV27 with TRBJ2-2; TRBD2 aligns across 11 bases. This CDR3 is built from 18 residues. Germline V gene lookup returns CDR1 MNHEY and CDR2 SMNVEV (reference sequence). V shed 4 bases, J shed 6 bases, and the junction held 13 bases outside the gene matches. CDR3 DNA sequence: TGTGCCAGCAGTTCCCCTCGCCTAGCGGGGGGCATCGCCGGGGAGCTGTTTTTT. Amino acid sequence: CASSSPRLAGGIAGELFF.

In its sample, this clone was seen a few times. This chain joins TRBV6-1 and TRBJ2-7; 10 nucleotides align to TRBD2. The J segment lost 2 bases and the V segment lost 1 base, leaving 2 bases of the junction unmatched. Germline CDR1 and CDR2: MNHNS and SASEGT. The CDR3 consists of 15 residues. The CDR3 DNA reads as TGTGCCAGCAGTGAAGGGACTAGCGGACCCTACGAGCAGTACTTC. It specifies CASSEGTSGPYEQYF.

This clone was counted a few times. The V and J genes are TRBV6-5 and TRBJ1-5, with 7 bases matching TRBD1. V trimming: 8 bases; J trimming: 3 bases; junction bases outside the gene matches: 7. The CDR3 is 14 amino acids. Germline V CDR1 and CDR2: MNHEY, SVGAGI. CDR3 nucleotide sequence: TGTGCCAGCTCCCCCGGGACAGTCAATCAGCCCCAGCATTTT. Translation gives CASSPGTVNQPQHF.

The gene calls are TRBV7-3 and TRBJ2-3; 7 nucleotides match TRBD2. V lost 5 bases to trimming and J lost 2 bases; unmatched junction nucleotides: 13. This CDR3 is built from 17 residues. The germline gives CDR1 SGHTA, CDR2 FQGTGA. The CDR3 sequence is CASSPGTGTTVTDTQYF. The CDR3 DNA reads as TGTGCCAGCAGCCCAGGAACCGGGACTACTGTCACAGATACGCAGTATTTT.

The chain uses TRBV19 and TRBJ1-6; D may be TRBD1 (5 bases). Germline assignment: CDR1 LNHDA and CDR2 SQIVND (reference sequence). CDR3 size: 14 residues. V lost 3 bases and J lost 9, with 12 bases in between. The chain's CDR3 is CASSISQGSSPLHF. CDR3 in DNA: TGTGCCAGTAGTATTAGCCAGGGAAGTTCACCCCTCCACTTT.

This clone was counted once. The CDR3 DNA follows: TGTGCCAGCAGAACCGGGACAGAAGGTACCGGGGAGCTGTTTTTT. The encoded protein is CASRTGTEGTGELFF. The chain links TRBV19 to TRBJ2-2; 7 nucleotides agree with TRBD1. CDR1 LNHDA and CDR2 SQIVND come from the germline V gene (reference sequence). Losses at the gene ends were 9 bases for V and 5 bases for J; bases not matched to a gene: 12. The CDR3 is 15 amino acids.

This chain joins TRBV10-3 and TRBJ1-4; TRBD1 is a possible D gene (6 bases). CDR1 is ENHRY, CDR2 SYGVKD, per germline. CDR3 length equals 13 residues. Trimming took 8 bases from V and 8 from J, leaving 15 bases between them. Here the CDR3 reads CAIGGGAGEKLFF. The CDR3 DNA sequence: TGTGCCATCGGGGGGGGCGCAGGAGAAAAACTGTTTTTT.

V is TRBV28 and J is TRBJ2-7; 10 bases match TRBD2. The trim removed 5 bases at V and 5 bases at J, leaving 6 bases unmatched. Germline values: CDR1 MDHEN, CDR2 SYDVKM. This CDR3 has 14 residues. The CDR3 coding sequence is TGTGCCAGCAGTCCCGGACTAGCGGACCACGAGCAGTACGTC. Its protein product is CASSPGLADHEQYV.

Here the CDR3 DNA reads TGTGCCTGGTCCCCCCCCGGGACAGGGGCTCGCTATGGCTACACCTTC. This gives the protein CAWSPPGTGARYGYTF. The chain carries TRBV30 and TRBJ1-2; 10 nucleotides match TRBD1. The ends lost 5 bases at V and 4 bases at J; junction bases unmatched: 13. The germline gives CDR1 GTSNPN, CDR2 SVGIG (reference sequence). CDR3 size: 16 residues.

This clone was counted only a few times. V usage is TRBV10-3 and J usage is TRBJ1-1; D gene ambiguous. This CDR3 spans 17 amino acids. Germline V gene lookup returns CDR1 ENHRY and CDR2 SYGVKD. Deletions cut 0 bases from V and 6 bases from J, with 20 bases between. The CDR3 DNA follows: TGTGCCATCAGTGAGTCGGGTCAGGTGACGAACAGTGCTGAAGCTTTCTTT. Residues: CAISESGQVTNSAEAFF.

This clone turned up a few times. The chain uses TRBV15 and TRBJ2-1; no reliable D call. The CDR3 loop spans 14 amino acids. The germline V gene has CDR1 LNHNV and CDR2 YYDKDF (reference sequence). The V end lost 6 bases, the J end lost 7 bases, and 16 bases lay between the germline ends. The CDR3 loop reads CATRSGASRNEQFF. In DNA form, the CDR3 reads TGTGCCACCAGGAGTGGAGCTTCGAGGAATGAGCAGTTCTTC.

The J gene is TRBJ2-7, the V gene TRBV30; D is possibly TRBD1 (6 bases). This CDR3 region has 11 residues. The V gene's germline CDR1 is GTSNPN and CDR2 SVGIG (reference sequence). V was shortened by 0 bases and J by 8 bases, with 8 bases between the two germline ends. Written as DNA, the CDR3 is TGTGCCTGGAGTGTACAGGGTCAGCAGTACGTC. It specifies CAWSVQGQQYV.

This chain uses TRBV7-9 with TRBJ2-2, with D hard to call. CDR1 is SEHNR and CDR2 is FQNEAQ in the germline V gene (reference sequence). The V gene lost 4 bases and the J gene lost 2 bases, with 11 bases spanning the gap. The CDR3 runs to 15 residues. CDR3 region: CASSYREPNTGELFF. DNA for the CDR3: TGTGCCAGCAGCTATCGTGAGCCAAACACCGGGGAGCTGTTTTTT.

In this sample, this clone turned up a few times. The chain employs TRBV5-4 and TRBJ2-3; no definite D call. Looked up from germline, CDR1 is SGHNT and CDR2 is YYREEE (reference sequence). This CDR3 is 12 amino acids long. Trimming pared 4 bases from V and 3 bases from J, leaving 6 bases between. The CDR3, as DNA: TGTGCCAGCAGCCAAACTACAGATACGCAGTATTTT. This encodes CASSQTTDTQYF.

This clone was seen a handful of times. The chain couples TRBV28 to TRBJ2-7; no clear D gene. This CDR3 is 15 amino acids long. The V gene's germline CDR1 is MDHEN and CDR2 SYDVKM. V dropped 6 bases and J dropped 4 bases, with 19 bases sitting between them. CDR3 DNA sequence: TGTGCCAGCAGGTCTTACTATCGCGAGACTTACGAGCAGTACTTC. This gives the protein CASRSYYRETYEQYF.

The gene calls are TRBV28 and TRBJ1-4, with 7 bases matching TRBD1. CDR1 MDHEN and CDR2 SYDVKM come from the germline V gene. The CDR3 covers 14 residues. The V and J ends lost 7 bases and 11 bases, in that order; junction bases with no gene match: 13. CDR3 loop: CASTGTAHLGKLFF. The CDR3 bases are TGTGCCAGCACTGGGACAGCCCACCTTGGGAAACTGTTTTTT.

This clone came up a few times. J is TRBJ1-1 and V is TRBV7-8; D gene unclear. V lost 4 bases to trimming and J lost 1 base, with 7 bases between them. The CDR3 is 13 residues long. CDR1 is SGHVS and CDR2 is FQNEAQ in the germline V gene. For the CDR3, the DNA is TGTGCCAGCAGCTGGTCAGGGAACACTGAAGCTTTCTTT. It translates to CASSWSGNTEAFF.

This chain joins TRBV6-1 and TRBJ1-3; possible D gene TRBD1, 6 bases. This CDR3 comprises 16 residues. V lost 1 base to trimming and J lost 6 bases, with 16 bases between them. Germline CDR1 and CDR2: MNHNS and SASEGT. The CDR3 sequence is CASSEGWRGQLNTIYF. The CDR3 DNA sequence: TGTGCCAGCAGTGAAGGCTGGCGGGGGCAATTAAACACCATATATTTT.